A selection of T cell receptor beta chains follows, all from one sample in a study of blood T cell repertoires in COVID-19. TCRdb's table, derived via immunoSEQ multiplex PCR, lists solely in-frame clones and lacks some. The profile covers approximately 130,000 clones, with over 75% appearing a single time and approximately 8% taken by the ten largest. The sequenced sample was peripheral blood. These receptors were obtained from a man aged 45 to 65 with acute or convalescent COVID-19. Both conserved end residues are part of each CDR3. The D gene is left open where the match is weak. Clone sizes are given selectively: once, few, many, or a class where the clone is expanded.

J gene	V gene	CDR3 length	clone size	D gene	CDR3 protein	CDR3 DNA
TRBJ1-2	TRBV24-1	13	once	.	CATFLGGDYGYTF	TGTGCCACCTTTTTGGGGGGTGACTATGGCTACACCTTC
TRBJ2-2	TRBV4-1	17	.	TRBD2	CASSQTLAGVGSRELFF	TGCGCCAGCAGCCAAACGCTAGCGGGAGTAGGATCACGGGAGCTGTTTTTT
TRBJ1-2	TRBV18	13	.	.	CASLEAGSYGYTF	TGTGCCAGCTTGGAGGCGGGGTCCTATGGCTACACCTTC
TRBJ2-7	TRBV27	15	.	TRBD1	CASSLWTGVPDEQYF	TGTGCCAGCAGTTTATGGACAGGAGTGCCCGACGAGCAGTACTTC
TRBJ2-6	TRBV6-1	15	once	.	CASSEKRSGANVLTF	TGTGCCAGCAGTGAAAAACGGTCTGGGGCCAACGTCCTGACTTTC
TRBJ1-2	TRBV27	13	.	TRBD1	CASSDRGSYGYTF	TGTGCCAGCAGCGACAGGGGTTCCTATGGCTACACCTTC
TRBJ2-7	TRBV15	16	.	TRBD1	CATSRYPQGATYEQYF	TGTGCCACCAGCAGGTACCCACAGGGGGCCACCTACGAGCAGTACTTC
TRBJ2-1	TRBV5-1	17	.	.	CASTELRGGPKRNEQFF	TGCGCCAGCACCGAACTCCGAGGCGGGCCCAAACGGAATGAGCAGTTCTTC
TRBJ1-2	TRBV23-1	15	.	.	CASSPGDVGSYGYTF	TGCGCCAGCAGTCCAGGGGACGTCGGGTCCTATGGCTACACCTTC
TRBJ2-5	TRBV3-1/TRBV3-2	12	.	TRBD2	CASSQGEGTQYF	TGTGCCAGCAGCCAAGGGGAGGGGACCCAGTACTTC
TRBJ2-2	TRBV6-5	16	once	TRBD2	CASSYRLAGGTGELFF	TGTGCCAGCAGTTACCGACTAGCGGGAGGCACCGGGGAGCTGTTTTTT
TRBJ2-7	TRBV6-2/TRBV6-3	15	.	.	CASSYHRASRYEQYF	TGTGCCAGCAGTTATCACAGGGCGTCAAGGTACGAGCAGTACTTC
TRBJ1-2	TRBV5-1	13	.	TRBD1	CASRMTGAEGYTF	TGCGCCAGCAGAATGACAGGGGCGGAAGGCTACACCTTC
TRBJ1-6	TRBV30	12	few	.	CAWTLYSTPLHF	TGTGCCTGGACCCTGTACAGTACACCCCTCCACTTT
TRBJ1-2	TRBV2	15	.	TRBD1	CASSQAGGANYGYTF	TGTGCCAGCAGTCAGGCAGGGGGCGCTAACTATGGCTACACCTTC
TRBJ1-2	TRBV4-1	16	.	TRBD1	CASSRLSHTGGYGYTF	TGCGCCAGCAGCCGTCTTAGCCATACAGGGGGCTATGGCTACACCTTC
TRBJ1-2	TRBV12-3/TRBV12-4	13	.	.	CASSLKAGNGYTF	TGTGCCAGCAGTTTGAAGGCAGGGAACGGCTACACCTTC
TRBJ1-3	TRBV3-1/TRBV3-2	16	.	TRBD1	CASSQQIQGAGNTIYF	TGTGCCAGCAGCCAACAAATACAGGGGGCAGGGAACACCATATATTTT
TRBJ1-1	TRBV28	12	.	.	CASTLRTGEAFF	TGTGCCAGCACTCTAAGAACAGGGGAAGCTTTCTTT
TRBJ2-1	TRBV5-5	15	.	.	CASSLTGRGYNEQFF	TGTGCCAGCAGCTTGACAGGGCGAGGGTACAATGAGCAGTTCTTC
TRBJ1-2	TRBV5-6	15	.	TRBD1	CASRKDRGVWYGYTF	TGTGCCAGCAGAAAAGACAGGGGAGTATGGTATGGCTACACCTTC
TRBJ2-2	TRBV6-6	14	few	.	CASSGQSNTGELFF	TGTGCCAGCAGCGGACAGTCGAACACCGGGGAGCTGTTTTTT
TRBJ2-5	TRBV27	17	once	TRBD2	CASSPVGLADFQETQYF	TGTGCCAGCAGTCCCGTGGGACTAGCGGATTTCCAAGAGACCCAGTACTTC
TRBJ1-2	TRBV9	13	.	TRBD1	CASSGGQGEGYTF	TGTGCCAGCAGCGGGGGACAGGGGGAAGGCTACACCTTC
TRBJ2-7	TRBV7-8	16	.	TRBD2	CASSLFGAGGSYEQYF	TGTGCCAGCAGCTTATTTGGGGCGGGGGGCTCCTACGAGCAGTACTTC
TRBJ1-2	TRBV30	10	.	.	CATGQYGYTF	TGTGCCACCGGACAGTATGGCTACACCTTC
TRBJ2-1	TRBV5-6	16	once	.	CASSLEAGNSYNEQFF	TGTGCCAGCAGCTTGGAGGCGGGAAACTCCTACAATGAGCAGTTCTTC